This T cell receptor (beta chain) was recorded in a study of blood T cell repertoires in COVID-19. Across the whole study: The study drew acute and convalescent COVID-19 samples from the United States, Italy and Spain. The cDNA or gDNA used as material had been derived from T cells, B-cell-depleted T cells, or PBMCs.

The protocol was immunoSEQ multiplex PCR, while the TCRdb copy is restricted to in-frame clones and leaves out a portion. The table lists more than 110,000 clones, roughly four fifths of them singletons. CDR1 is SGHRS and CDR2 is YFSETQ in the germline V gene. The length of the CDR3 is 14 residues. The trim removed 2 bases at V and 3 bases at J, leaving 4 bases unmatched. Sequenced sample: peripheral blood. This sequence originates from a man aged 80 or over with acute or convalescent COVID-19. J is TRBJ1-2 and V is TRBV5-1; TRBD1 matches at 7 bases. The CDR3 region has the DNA TGCGCCAGCAGCTTCGACAGGGCGGACTATGGCTACACCTTC. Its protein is CASSFDRADYGYTF.